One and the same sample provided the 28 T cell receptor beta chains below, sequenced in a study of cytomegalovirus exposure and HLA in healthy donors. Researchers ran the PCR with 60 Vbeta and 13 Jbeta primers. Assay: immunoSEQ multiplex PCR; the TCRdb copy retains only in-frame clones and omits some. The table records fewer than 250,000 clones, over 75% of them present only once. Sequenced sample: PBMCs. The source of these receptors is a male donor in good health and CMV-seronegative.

The CDR3 loop is CASSLGRQGRGYTF. The CDR3 DNA is TGTGCCAGCAGCTTAGGACGCCAGGGTAGAGGCTACACCTTC. The chain combines TRBV11-3 with TRBJ1-2; tentative D call: TRBD1 (5 bases). This CDR3 has 14 residues. Germline CDR1 SGHNT, CDR2 YENEEA. V was shortened by 1 base and J by 8 bases, with 14 bases between the two germline ends.

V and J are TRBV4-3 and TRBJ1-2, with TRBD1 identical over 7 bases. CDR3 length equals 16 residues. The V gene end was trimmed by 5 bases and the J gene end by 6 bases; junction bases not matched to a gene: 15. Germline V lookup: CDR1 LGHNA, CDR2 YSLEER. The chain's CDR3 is CASSKTTGAKRDGYTF. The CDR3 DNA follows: TGCGCCAGCAGCAAAACCACAGGGGCGAAGCGGGATGGCTACACCTTC.

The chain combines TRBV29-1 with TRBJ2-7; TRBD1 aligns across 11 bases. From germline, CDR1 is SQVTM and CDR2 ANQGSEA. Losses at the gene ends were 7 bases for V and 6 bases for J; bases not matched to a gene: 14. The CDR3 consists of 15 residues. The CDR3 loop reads CSADGQGAKGSEQYF. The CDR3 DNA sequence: TGCAGCGCCGATGGACAGGGGGCAAAAGGGAGCGAGCAGTACTTC.

Here the CDR3 reads CATAEGRGYGYTF. CDR3 sequence (DNA): TGTGCCACCGCGGAGGGGCGAGGCTATGGCTACACCTTC. The genes are TRBV28 and TRBJ1-2, with D tentatively TRBD1 (5 bases). Germline assignment: CDR1 MDHEN and CDR2 SYDVKM. The CDR3 runs 13 residues. Trimming removed 10 bases from V and 4 bases from J, with 16 bases in between.

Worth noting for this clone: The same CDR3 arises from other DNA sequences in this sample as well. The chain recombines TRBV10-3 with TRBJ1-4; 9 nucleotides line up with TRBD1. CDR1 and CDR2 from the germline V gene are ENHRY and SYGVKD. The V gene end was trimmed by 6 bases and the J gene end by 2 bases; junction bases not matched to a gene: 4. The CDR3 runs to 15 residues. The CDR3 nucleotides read TGTGCCATCAGGGGACAGGGAACGACTAATGAAAAACTGTTTTTT. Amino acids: CAIRGQGTTNEKLFF.

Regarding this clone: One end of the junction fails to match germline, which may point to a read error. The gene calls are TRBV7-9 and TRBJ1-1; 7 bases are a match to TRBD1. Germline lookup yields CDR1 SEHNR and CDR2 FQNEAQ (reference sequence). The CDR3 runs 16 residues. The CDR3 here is CSSSPGRGAANTEAFF. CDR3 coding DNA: TGTTCCAGCAGCCCCGGCAGGGGGGCCGCGAACACTGAAGCTTTCTTT.

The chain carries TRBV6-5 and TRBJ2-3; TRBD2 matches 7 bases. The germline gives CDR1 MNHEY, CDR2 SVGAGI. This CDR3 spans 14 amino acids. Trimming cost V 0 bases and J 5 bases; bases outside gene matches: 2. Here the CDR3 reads CASSYSSGGDTQYF. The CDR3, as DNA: TGTGCCAGCAGTTACTCCTCGGGGGGAGATACGCAGTATTTT.

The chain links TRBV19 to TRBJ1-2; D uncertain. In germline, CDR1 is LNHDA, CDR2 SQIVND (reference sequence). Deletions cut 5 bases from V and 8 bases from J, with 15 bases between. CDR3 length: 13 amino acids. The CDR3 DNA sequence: TGTGCCAGTAGTCCCCACGGGGAGGGCGGCTACACCTTC. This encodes CASSPHGEGGYTF.

The chain's CDR3 is CAWSWGQGAAYEQYF. The CDR3 nucleotides read TGTGCCTGGAGTTGGGGGCAGGGGGCGGCCTACGAGCAGTACTTC. The chain combines TRBV30 with TRBJ2-7; 8 nucleotides line up with TRBD1. There are 15 residues in the CDR3. From germline, CDR1 is GTSNPN and CDR2 SVGIG (reference sequence). V gave up 2 bases and J gave up 2 bases; unmatched junction bases: 8.

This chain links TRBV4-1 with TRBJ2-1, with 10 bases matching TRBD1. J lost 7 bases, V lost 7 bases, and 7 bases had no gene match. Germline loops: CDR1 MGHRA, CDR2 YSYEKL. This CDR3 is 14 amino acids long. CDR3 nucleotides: TGCGCCAGCAACCGGGACAGGGGATCTAATGAGCAGTTCTTC. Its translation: CASNRDRGSNEQFF.

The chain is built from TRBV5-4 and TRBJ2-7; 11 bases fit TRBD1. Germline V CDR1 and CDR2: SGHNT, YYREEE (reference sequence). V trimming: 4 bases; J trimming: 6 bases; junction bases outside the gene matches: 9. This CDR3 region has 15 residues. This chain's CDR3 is CASSGPRTGGFEQYF. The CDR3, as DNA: TGTGCCAGCAGCGGGCCACGGACAGGGGGCTTCGAGCAGTACTTC.

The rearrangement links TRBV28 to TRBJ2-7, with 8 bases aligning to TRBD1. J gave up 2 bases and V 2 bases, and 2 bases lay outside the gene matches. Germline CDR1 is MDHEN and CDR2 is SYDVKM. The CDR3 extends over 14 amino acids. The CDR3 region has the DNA TGTGCCAGCAGTTTAGACAGGGGACCCTACGAGCAGTACTTC. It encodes CASSLDRGPYEQYF.

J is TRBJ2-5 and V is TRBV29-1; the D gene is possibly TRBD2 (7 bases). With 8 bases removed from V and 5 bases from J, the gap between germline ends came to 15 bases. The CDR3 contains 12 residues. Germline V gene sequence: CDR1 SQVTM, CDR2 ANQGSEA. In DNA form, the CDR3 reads TGCAGCCTATGGACAGCGGGGGAGACCCAGTACTTC. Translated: CSLWTAGETQYF.

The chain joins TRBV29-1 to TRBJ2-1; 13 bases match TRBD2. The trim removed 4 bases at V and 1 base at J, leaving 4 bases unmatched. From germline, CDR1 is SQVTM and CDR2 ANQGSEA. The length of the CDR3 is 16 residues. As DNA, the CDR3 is TGCAGCGTTGGGACTAGCGGGAGAGTTTCCTACAATGAGCAGTTCTTC. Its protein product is CSVGTSGRVSYNEQFF.

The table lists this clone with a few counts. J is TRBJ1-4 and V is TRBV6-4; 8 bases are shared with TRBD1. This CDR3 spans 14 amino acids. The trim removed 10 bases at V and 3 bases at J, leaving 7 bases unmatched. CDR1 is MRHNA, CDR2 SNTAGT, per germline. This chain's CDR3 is CANSPGQANEKLFF. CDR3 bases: TGTGCCAACTCTCCGGGACAGGCTAATGAAAAACTGTTTTTT.

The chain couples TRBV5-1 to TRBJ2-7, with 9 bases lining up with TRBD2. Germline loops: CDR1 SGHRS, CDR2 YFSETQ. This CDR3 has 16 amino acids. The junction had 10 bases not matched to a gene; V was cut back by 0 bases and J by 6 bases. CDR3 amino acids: CASSLAPPSTSGEQYF. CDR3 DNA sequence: TGCGCCAGCAGCTTGGCCCCTCCCTCGACTAGCGGCGAGCAGTACTTC.

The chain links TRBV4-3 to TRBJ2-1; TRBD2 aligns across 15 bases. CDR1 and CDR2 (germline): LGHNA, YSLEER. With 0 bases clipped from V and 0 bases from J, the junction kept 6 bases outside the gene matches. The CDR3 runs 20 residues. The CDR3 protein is CASSQERGLAGGSSYNEQFF. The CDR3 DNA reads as TGCGCCAGCAGCCAAGAAAGAGGACTAGCGGGAGGGAGCTCCTACAATGAGCAGTTCTTC.

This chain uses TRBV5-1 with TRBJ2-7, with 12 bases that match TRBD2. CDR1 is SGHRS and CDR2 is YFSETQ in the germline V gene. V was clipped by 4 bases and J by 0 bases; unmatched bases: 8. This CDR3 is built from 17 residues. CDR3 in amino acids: CASSRGLAGPSSYEQYF. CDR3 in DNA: TGCGCCAGCAGCAGAGGACTAGCGGGGCCCAGCTCCTACGAGCAGTACTTC.

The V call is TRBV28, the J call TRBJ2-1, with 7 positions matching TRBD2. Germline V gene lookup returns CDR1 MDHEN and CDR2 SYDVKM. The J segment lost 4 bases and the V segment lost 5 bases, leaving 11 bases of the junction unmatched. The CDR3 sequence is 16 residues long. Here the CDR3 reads CASSATNSGPYNEQFF. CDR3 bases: TGTGCCAGCAGTGCAACTAATAGCGGGCCTTACAATGAGCAGTTCTTC.

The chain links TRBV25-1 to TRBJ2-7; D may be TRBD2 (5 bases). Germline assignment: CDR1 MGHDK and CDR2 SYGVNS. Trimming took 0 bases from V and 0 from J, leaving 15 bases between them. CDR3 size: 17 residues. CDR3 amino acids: CASSEYFVAPSSYEQYF. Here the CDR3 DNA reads TGTGCCAGCAGTGAATATTTTGTAGCGCCGAGCTCCTACGAGCAGTACTTC.

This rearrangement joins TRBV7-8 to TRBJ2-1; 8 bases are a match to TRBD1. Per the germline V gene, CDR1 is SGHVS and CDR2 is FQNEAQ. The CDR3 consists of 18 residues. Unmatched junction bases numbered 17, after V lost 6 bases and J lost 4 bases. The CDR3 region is CASSYPDRGELRYNEQFF. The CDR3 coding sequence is TGTGCCAGCAGTTACCCCGACAGGGGTGAACTCAGGTACAATGAGCAGTTCTTC.

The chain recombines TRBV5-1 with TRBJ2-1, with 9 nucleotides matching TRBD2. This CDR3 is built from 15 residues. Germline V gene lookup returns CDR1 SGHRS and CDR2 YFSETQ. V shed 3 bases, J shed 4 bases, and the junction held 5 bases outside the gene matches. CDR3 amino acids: CASSYAGGGYNEQFF. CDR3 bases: TGCGCCAGCAGCTACGCGGGGGGGGGATACAATGAGCAGTTCTTC.

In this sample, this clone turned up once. In DNA, the CDR3 is TGTGCCTGGAGTGACCCGGACAGGGGATACACCGGGGAGCTGTTTTTT. Protein: CAWSDPDRGYTGELFF. The chain links TRBV30 to TRBJ2-2; 9 bases map to TRBD1. V lost 1 base and J lost 3; bases outside the gene matches: 6. Looked up from germline, CDR1 is GTSNPN and CDR2 is SVGIG (reference sequence). The CDR3 loop spans 16 amino acids.

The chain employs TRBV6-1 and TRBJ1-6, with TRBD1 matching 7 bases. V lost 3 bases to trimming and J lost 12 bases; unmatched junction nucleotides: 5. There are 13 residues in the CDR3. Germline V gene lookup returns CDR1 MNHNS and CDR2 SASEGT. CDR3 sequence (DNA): TGTGCCAGCAGTGAGGAGGGGGCTCGACCCCTCCACTTT. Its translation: CASSEEGARPLHF.

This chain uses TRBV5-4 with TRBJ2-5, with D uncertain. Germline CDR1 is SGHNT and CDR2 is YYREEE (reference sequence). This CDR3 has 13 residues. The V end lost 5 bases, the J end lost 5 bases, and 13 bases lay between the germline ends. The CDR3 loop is CASSFGSAETQYF. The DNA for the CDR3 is TGTGCCAGCAGTTTTGGGTCAGCGGAGACCCAGTACTTC.

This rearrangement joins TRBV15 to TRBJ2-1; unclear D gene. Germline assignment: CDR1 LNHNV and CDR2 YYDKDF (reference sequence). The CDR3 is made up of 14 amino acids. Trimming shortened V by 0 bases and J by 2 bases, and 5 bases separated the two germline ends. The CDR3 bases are TGTGCCACCAGCAGAGATTCCGCCTACAATGAGCAGTTCTTC. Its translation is CATSRDSAYNEQFF.

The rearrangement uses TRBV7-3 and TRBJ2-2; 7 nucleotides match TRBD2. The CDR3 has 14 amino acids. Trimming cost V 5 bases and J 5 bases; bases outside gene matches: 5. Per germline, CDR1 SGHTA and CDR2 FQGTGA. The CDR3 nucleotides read TGTGCCAGCAGCCCGCCCGGGGGGACCGGGGAGCTGTTTTTT. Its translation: CASSPPGGTGELFF.

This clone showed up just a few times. The CDR3 sequence: CASSLRGDRQNTEAFF. DNA for the CDR3: TGCGCCAGCAGCCTCAGGGGGGACAGACAGAACACTGAAGCTTTCTTT. The genes are TRBV4-3 and TRBJ1-1; 7 positions match TRBD1. The CDR3 is made up of 16 amino acids. J lost 1 base, V lost 4 bases, and 9 bases had no gene match. The germline gives CDR1 LGHNA, CDR2 YSLEER.